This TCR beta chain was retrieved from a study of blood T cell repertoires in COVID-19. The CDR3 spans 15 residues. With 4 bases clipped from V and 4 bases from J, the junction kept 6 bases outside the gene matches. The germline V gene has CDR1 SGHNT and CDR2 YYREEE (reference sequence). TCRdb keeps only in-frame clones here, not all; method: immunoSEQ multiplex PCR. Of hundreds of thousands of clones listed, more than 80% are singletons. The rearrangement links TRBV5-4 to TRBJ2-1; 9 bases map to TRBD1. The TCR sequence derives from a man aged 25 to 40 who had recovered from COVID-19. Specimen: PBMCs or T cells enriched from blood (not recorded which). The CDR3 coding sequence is TGTGCCAGCAGCCCCGACAGGGGGAGTTACAATGAGCAGTTCTTC. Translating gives CASSPDRGSYNEQFF.